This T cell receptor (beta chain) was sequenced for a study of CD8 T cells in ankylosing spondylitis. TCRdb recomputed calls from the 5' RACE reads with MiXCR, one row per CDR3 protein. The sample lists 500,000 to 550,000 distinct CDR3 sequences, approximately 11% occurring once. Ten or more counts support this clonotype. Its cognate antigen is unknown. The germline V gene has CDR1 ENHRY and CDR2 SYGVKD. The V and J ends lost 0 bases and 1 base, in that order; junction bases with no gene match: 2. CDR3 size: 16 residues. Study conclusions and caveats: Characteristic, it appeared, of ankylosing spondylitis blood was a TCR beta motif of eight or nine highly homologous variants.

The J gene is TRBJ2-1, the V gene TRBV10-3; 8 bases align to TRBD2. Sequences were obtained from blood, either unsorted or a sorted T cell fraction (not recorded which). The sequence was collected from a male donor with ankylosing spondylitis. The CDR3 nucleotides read TGTGCCATCAGTGAGTCTCCGGGAGGGTCCTACAATGAGCAGTTCTTC. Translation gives CAISESPGGSYNEQFF.